This T cell receptor beta chain was captured by sequencing in a study of T cell responses to AZD1222 COVID-19 vaccine. Whole-study findings and limits: Reportedly, nearly half of unique spike TCRs recognized epitopes outside B.1.351/B.1.1.7 mutations. Repertoire samples came only from after the peak T cell response. The sample set comprised mostly white British donors with more females, and clonal diversity was possibly underestimated.

Method: immunoSEQ multiplex PCR; TCRdb's copy keeps in-frame clones and lacks some. The sample lists about 190,000 clones, over 80% occurring once. Notes on this clone: Its antigen is undetermined.

The CDR3 consists of 13 residues. Trimming pared 0 bases from V and 1 base from J, leaving 4 bases between. Sample: peripheral blood, taken on day 0 of MenACWY control vaccination. The clonotype originates from an adult in good health. J is TRBJ1-1 and V is TRBV5-3; D unresolved. TRBV5-3 is placed among ORFs of uncertain function. CDR3 protein: CARSLDQNTEAFF. Written as DNA, the CDR3 is TGTGCCAGAAGCTTGGACCAGAACACTGAAGCTTTCTTT.